This is a list of T cell receptor beta chains from one sample in a study of blood T cells in healthy people across ages. TCRdb re-called the 5' RACE reads through MiXCR, storing one row per CDR3 protein. Of approximately 800,000 distinct CDR3 sequences in the sample, 45% to 70% were seen once. Sequencing was done on a sample of blood. The receptors come from a man aged 40-50 years in good health. The CDR3 runs from the conserved cysteine through the conserved F or W. A D gene is named only where the DNA matches it firmly. Only some rows state a clone size, as once, few, many or a class for expanded clones.

d_call: TRBD2
j_call: TRBJ2-3
clone_size: NA
v_call: TRBV9
cdr3_aa: CASSVDWASGTDTQYF
cdr3_nt: TGTGCCAGCAGCGTAGACTGGGCTAGCGGGACCGATACGCAGTATTTT

d_call: NA
j_call: TRBJ1-1
clone_size: NA
v_call: TRBV7-8
cdr3_aa: CASSFVGVGNTEAFF
cdr3_nt: TGTGCCAGCAGCTTCGTCGGTGTGGGGAACACTGAAGCTTTCTTT

d_call: TRBD2
j_call: TRBJ2-1
clone_size: NA
v_call: TRBV2
cdr3_aa: CASPLRLAGVNEQFF
cdr3_nt: TGCGCCAGCCCCTTGCGGCTAGCGGGGGTAAATGAGCAGTTCTTC

d_call: TRBD2
j_call: TRBJ2-3
clone_size: NA
v_call: TRBV10-2
cdr3_aa: CASREAGDPNTQYF
cdr3_nt: TGCGCCAGCAGGGAGGCGGGAGACCCTAATACGCAGTATTTT

d_call: NA
j_call: TRBJ2-3
clone_size: NA
v_call: TRBV25-1
cdr3_aa: CASSESWGGGTDTQYF
cdr3_nt: TGTGCCAGCAGTGAATCGTGGGGAGGCGGCACAGATACGCAGTATTTT

d_call: NA
j_call: TRBJ2-1
clone_size: NA
v_call: TRBV6-2/TRBV6-3
cdr3_aa: CASRDLGSSYNERYF
cdr3_nt: TGTGCCAGCAGAGACCTAGGGAGCTCCTACAATGAGCGGTACTTC

d_call: TRBD2
j_call: TRBJ2-7
clone_size: once
v_call: TRBV20-1
cdr3_aa: CSARDKEVAGGFSYEQYF
cdr3_nt: TGCAGTGCTAGAGATAAGGAGGTAGCGGGAGGGTTCTCCTACGAGCAGTACTTC

d_call: NA
j_call: TRBJ1-1
clone_size: NA
v_call: TRBV20-1
cdr3_aa: CSARDYSKDTEAFF
cdr3_nt: TGCAGTGCTAGAGATTACTCTAAGGACACTGAAGCTTTCTTT

d_call: TRBD1
j_call: TRBJ1-2
clone_size: few
v_call: TRBV7-2
cdr3_aa: CASSLIQGRDGYTF
cdr3_nt: TGTGCCAGCAGCCTTATACAGGGGAGAGATGGCTACACCTTC

d_call: NA
j_call: TRBJ2-5
clone_size: few
v_call: TRBV11-1
cdr3_aa: CASSPQAAETQYF
cdr3_nt: TGTGCCAGCAGCCCACAGGCGGCGGAGACCCAGTACTTC

d_call: NA
j_call: TRBJ1-2
clone_size: NA
v_call: TRBV28
cdr3_aa: CASSNQQGVYGYTF
cdr3_nt: TGTGCCAGCAGCAATCAACAGGGTGTCTATGGCTACACCTTC

d_call: TRBD2
j_call: TRBJ2-7
clone_size: NA
v_call: TRBV7-2
cdr3_aa: CASSLIPSGSISYEQYF
cdr3_nt: TGTGCCAGCAGCTTAATCCCTAGCGGGAGTATTAGCTACGAGCAGTACTTC

d_call: TRBD1
j_call: TRBJ1-2
clone_size: NA
v_call: TRBV7-2
cdr3_aa: CASSLDGGQGASRGYTF
cdr3_nt: TGTGCCAGCAGCTTAGATGGAGGACAGGGGGCGTCGCGTGGCTACACCTTC

d_call: TRBD2
j_call: TRBJ2-1
clone_size: NA
v_call: TRBV7-6
cdr3_aa: CASSLAAAGGRNEQFF
cdr3_nt: TGTGCCAGCAGCTTAGCGGCGGCGGGGGGGCGCAATGAGCAGTTCTTC

d_call: TRBD2
j_call: TRBJ2-3
clone_size: NA
v_call: TRBV28
cdr3_aa: CASLAGADTQYF
cdr3_nt: TGTGCCAGTCTAGCGGGAGCAGATACGCAGTATTTT

d_call: TRBD2
j_call: TRBJ2-3
clone_size: NA
v_call: TRBV27
cdr3_aa: CASSLYLSSGRTDTQYF
cdr3_nt: TGTGCCAGCAGTTTATACCTCAGTAGCGGGAGAACAGATACGCAGTATTTT

d_call: TRBD2
j_call: TRBJ2-3
clone_size: NA
v_call: TRBV7-2
cdr3_aa: CASSLVGGVMDTQYF
cdr3_nt: TGTGCCAGCAGCTTAGTCGGGGGGGTAATGGATACGCAGTATTTT

d_call: TRBD1
j_call: TRBJ2-4
clone_size: NA
v_call: TRBV6-1
cdr3_aa: CATEGADDKNIQYF
cdr3_nt: TGTGCCACCGAGGGGGCGGATGACAAAAACATTCAGTACTTC

d_call: NA
j_call: TRBJ2-1
clone_size: NA
v_call: TRBV7-8
cdr3_aa: CASSLGSTTNSYNEQFF
cdr3_nt: TGTGCCAGCAGCTTAGGTTCAACTACCAACTCCTACAATGAGCAGTTCTTC

d_call: TRBD2
j_call: TRBJ2-1
clone_size: few
v_call: TRBV28
cdr3_aa: CASRIISGGVNNEQFF
cdr3_nt: TGTGCCAGCAGGATTATAAGCGGGGGGGTTAACAATGAGCAGTTCTTC

d_call: TRBD2
j_call: TRBJ2-7
clone_size: few
v_call: TRBV4-1
cdr3_aa: CASSQDSSGTILYEQYF
cdr3_nt: TGCGCCAGCAGCCAAGATTCTAGCGGGACCATTTTATACGAGCAGTACTTC

d_call: NA
j_call: TRBJ2-4
clone_size: NA
v_call: TRBV2
cdr3_aa: CASKPRGWDPNVEQYF
cdr3_nt: TGTGCCAGCAAACCTAGGGGTTGGGACCCCAACGTGGAGCAGTACTTC

d_call: NA
j_call: TRBJ2-3
clone_size: few
v_call: TRBV7-2
cdr3_aa: CASSLGIQPTDTQYF
cdr3_nt: TGTGCCAGCAGCTTAGGAATTCAACCCACAGATACGCAGTATTTT

d_call: NA
j_call: TRBJ2-1
clone_size: NA
v_call: TRBV11-1
cdr3_aa: CASSPTAEGSEGDEQFF
cdr3_nt: TGTGCCAGCAGCCCAACCGCTGAGGGATCGGAGGGGGATGAGCAGTTCTTC

d_call: NA
j_call: TRBJ2-7
clone_size: NA
v_call: TRBV7-9
cdr3_aa: CASSLVVPDAGQYF
cdr3_nt: TGTGCCAGCAGCTTAGTGGTCCCCGATGCGGGGCAGTACTTC

d_call: TRBD2
j_call: TRBJ2-3
clone_size: NA
v_call: TRBV6-4
cdr3_aa: CASSDGLAGADTQYF
cdr3_nt: TGTGCCAGCAGTGACGGACTAGCGGGGGCAGATACGCAGTATTTT

d_call: NA
j_call: TRBJ2-1
clone_size: NA
v_call: TRBV20-1
cdr3_aa: CSASTGSEYNEQFF
cdr3_nt: TGCAGTGCTAGTACCGGGTCGGAGTACAATGAGCAGTTCTTC

d_call: NA
j_call: TRBJ1-5
clone_size: NA
v_call: TRBV29-1
cdr3_aa: CSVKQGLGQPQHF
cdr3_nt: TGCAGCGTGAAACAGGGTTTGGGTCAGCCCCAGCATTTT

d_call: NA
j_call: TRBJ1-3
clone_size: NA
v_call: TRBV6-5
cdr3_aa: CASRNTGGNTIYF
cdr3_nt: TGTGCCAGCAGAAACACAGGGGGAAACACCATATATTTT